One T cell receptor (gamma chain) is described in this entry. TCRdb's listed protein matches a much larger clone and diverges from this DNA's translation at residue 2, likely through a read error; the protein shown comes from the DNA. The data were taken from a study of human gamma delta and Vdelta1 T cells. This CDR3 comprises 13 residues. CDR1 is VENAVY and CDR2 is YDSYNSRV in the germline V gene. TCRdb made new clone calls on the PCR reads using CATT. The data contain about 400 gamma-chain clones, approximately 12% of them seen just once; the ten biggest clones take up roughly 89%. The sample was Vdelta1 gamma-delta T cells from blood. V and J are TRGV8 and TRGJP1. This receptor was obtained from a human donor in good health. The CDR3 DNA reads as TGTACCACCTGGGATAACACTGGTTGGTTCAAGATATTT. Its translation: CTTWDNTGWFKIF.